One and the same sample provided the 6 T cell receptor beta chains below, sequenced in a study of early T cells in non-severe SARS-CoV-2 infection (TCRdb year 2021). Libraries were constructed by 5' RACE. TCRdb names NextSeq 500 as the instrument used. TCRdb reanalyzed the raw reads on its own, using fastp at Q25 for trimming and MiXCR for clone calling, and kept in-frame beta chains. Here each entry gathers all rows of one CDR3 protein and keeps the most common genes and DNA. This sample lists roughly 70,000 distinct CDR3 sequences; 20% were detected once. The top ten hold approximately 16% of the sample. The sample consisted of whole blood, taken at baseline. Receptors originate from an adult who was a healthcare worker with PCR-confirmed SARS-CoV-2 infection or an uninfected control (not recorded which).

In this sample, this clonotype turned up a few times. The chain has TRBV20-1 and TRBJ1-2, with 7 bases identical to TRBD1. Looked up from germline, CDR1 is DFQATT and CDR2 is SNEGSKA (reference sequence). Trimming cost V 5 bases and J 3 bases; bases outside gene matches: 6. CDR3 length equals 13 residues. The CDR3 DNA reads TGCAGTGCTTTTGGGACAGAGGACTATGGCTACACCTTC. This translates into CSAFGTEDYGYTF.

This sequence joins TRBV18 and TRBJ2-2, with a weak D call TRBD2 (5 bases). With 2 bases removed from V and 4 bases from J, the gap between germline ends came to 14 bases. Germline-derived CDR1 and CDR2 are KGHSH and LQKENI. CDR3 length: 16 residues. The CDR3 coding sequence is TGTGCCAGCTCACCAAGTAGACTACTGGGCACCGGGGAGCTGTTTTTT. Translation gives CASSPSRLLGTGELFF.

This clonotype was recorded a few times. The chain joins TRBV7-9 to TRBJ2-7, with a possible D match to TRBD1 (5 bases). V gave up 2 bases and J gave up 6 bases, with 14 bases separating them. The CDR3 length is 14 residues. CDR1 SEHNR and CDR2 FQNEAQ come from the germline V gene (reference sequence). The CDR3 sequence: CASSLIAGQAEQYF. The DNA of the CDR3 is TGTGCCAGCAGCTTAATAGCCGGACAAGCCGAGCAGTACTTC.

This clonotype showed up many times. The V and J genes are TRBV18 and TRBJ2-4; 11 bases are shared with TRBD2. CDR3 length equals 16 residues. Trimming removed 5 bases from V and 5 bases from J; junction bases left unmatched: 8. Germline V gives CDR1 KGHSH, CDR2 LQKENI. CDR3 bases: TGTGCCAGCTCAGATAGACTAGCGGGGAAGGAAAACATTCAGTACTTC. Translating it yields CASSDRLAGKENIQYF. Together with reference TRBV18 and TRBJ2-4, the CDR3 gives the full variable domain: NAGVMQNPRHLVRRRGQEARLRCSPMKGHSHVYWYRQLPEEGLKFMVYLQKENIIDESGMPKERFSAEFPKEGPSILRIQQVVRGDSAAYFCASSDRLAGKENIQYFGAGTRLSVL.

The CDR3: CASSESGAYEQYF. DNA for the CDR3: TGCGCCAGCAGCGAATCGGGGGCCTACGAGCAGTACTTC. The rearrangement joins TRBV5-1 to TRBJ2-7; possibly TRBD2 for D (6 bases). Looked up from germline, CDR1 is SGHRS and CDR2 is YFSETQ. V lost 4 bases to trimming and J lost 2 bases, with 10 bases between them. CDR3 size: 13 residues.

The genes are TRBV7-2 and TRBJ1-2; D perhaps matches TRBD1 (6 bases). Germline CDR1 is SGHTA and CDR2 is FQGNSA. This CDR3 spans 13 amino acids. V lost 2 bases, J lost 6 bases, and 10 bases lay in between. CDR3 residues: CASSLRRGNGYTF. CDR3 coding DNA: TGTGCCAGCAGCTTACGCAGGGGAAATGGCTACACCTTC.